The entry below describes one T cell receptor (beta chain). Its specificity is not known. These data originate in a study of CD8 T cells in Susac syndrome. General study findings and limits: Individuals included in the TCR sequencing and HLA analysis were acknowledged by the study to be relatively few in number.

Reverse transcription of about 0.45 to 1 ug RNA used random hexamers. Amplification of TCR beta CDR3 by immunoSEQ multiplex PCR spanned 54 Vbeta and 13 Jbeta. TCRdb passed the immunoSEQ multiplex PCR reads through MiXCR, listing each CDR3 protein once. In the table there are 170,000 or so distinct CDR3 sequences, approximately 95% of which are singletons. The junction had 7 bases not matched to a gene; V was cut back by 1 base and J by 4 bases. The CDR3 length is 15 residues. The germline V gene has CDR1 SGHVS and CDR2 FNYEAQ. This rearrangement joins TRBV7-6 to TRBJ2-7, with 7 bases lining up with TRBD1. The TCR sequence derives from a human donor with multiple sclerosis. Sequences were obtained from CD8+ T cells from PBMCs. The CDR3 DNA is TGTGCCAGCAGCTTAGAGGTTTACAGGGGATACGAGCAGTACTTC. Encoded protein: CASSLEVYRGYEQYF.